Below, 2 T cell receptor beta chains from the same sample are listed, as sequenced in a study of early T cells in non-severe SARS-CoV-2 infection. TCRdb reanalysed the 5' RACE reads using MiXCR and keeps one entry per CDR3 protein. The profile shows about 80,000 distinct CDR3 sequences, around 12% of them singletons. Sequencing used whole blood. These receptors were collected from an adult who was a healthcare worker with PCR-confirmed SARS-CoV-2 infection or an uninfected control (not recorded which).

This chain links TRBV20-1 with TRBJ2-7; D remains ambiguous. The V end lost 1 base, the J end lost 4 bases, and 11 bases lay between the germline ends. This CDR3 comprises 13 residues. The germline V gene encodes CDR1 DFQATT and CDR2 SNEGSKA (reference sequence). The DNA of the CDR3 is TGCAGTGCTAGAGGGCCTACTCGGTACGAGCAGTACTTC. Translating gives CSARGPTRYEQYF.

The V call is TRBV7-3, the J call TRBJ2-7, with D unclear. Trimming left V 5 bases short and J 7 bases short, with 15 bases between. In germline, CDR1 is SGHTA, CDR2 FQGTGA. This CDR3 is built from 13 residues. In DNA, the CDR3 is TGTGCCAGCAGCCCGTTATCCTCAGCGGAGCAGTACTTC. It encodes CASSPLSSAEQYF.